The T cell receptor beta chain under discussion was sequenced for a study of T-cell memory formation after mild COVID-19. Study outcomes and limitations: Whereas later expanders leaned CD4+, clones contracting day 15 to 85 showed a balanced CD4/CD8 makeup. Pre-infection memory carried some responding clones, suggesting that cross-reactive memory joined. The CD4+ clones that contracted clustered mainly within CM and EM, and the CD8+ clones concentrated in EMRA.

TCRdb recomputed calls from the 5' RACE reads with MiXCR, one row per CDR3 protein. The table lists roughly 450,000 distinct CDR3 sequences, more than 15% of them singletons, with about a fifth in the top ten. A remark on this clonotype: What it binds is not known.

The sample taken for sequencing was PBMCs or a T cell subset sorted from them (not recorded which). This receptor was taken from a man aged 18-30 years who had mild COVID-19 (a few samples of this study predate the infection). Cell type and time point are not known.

The CDR3, as DNA: TGTGCCACCAGTGATTCTCCGGGAAATGAGCAGTTCTTC. As protein: CATSDSPGNEQFF. The rearrangement links TRBV24-1 to TRBJ2-1; a weak D match, TRBD2 (5 bases). V was shortened by 2 bases and J by 7 bases, with 8 bases between the two germline ends. CDR3 size: 13 residues. Germline loops: CDR1 KGHDR, CDR2 SFDVKD.